This TCR beta chain was observed in a study of a mutant IDH1 vaccine in newly diagnosed glioma (dated by TCRdb to the early 2020s). Background on the whole study: Of the approximately 30 treated patients, approximately 60% were male and approximately 40% were female, and a mean age of around 40 years was recorded. Before enrollment, most patients had been given radiochemotherapy with temozolomide as standard therapy, while the rest had received either radiotherapy alone or temozolomide alone. Peripheral blood samples were drawn at six visits, namely V03 (baseline), V05, V07, V10, V12 and V13. Longitudinal TCRB deep sequencing was done for roughly 23 treated patients, wherever samples were available for exploratory analyses. Results and caveats for the whole study, not just this receptor: Pseudoprogression seemed to be unrelated to changes in the top peripheral T cell clonotypes found by TCRB sequencing. Selection of PBMC samples for TCRB deep sequencing was based on availability. Vaccine-induced immune responses across multiple MHC alleles were detected in 80% to 95% of patients. According to the authors, sample limitations meant that analyses of patient blood samples could not be reproduced.

V gives up 1 base and J gives up 0 bases, and the segment between their germline ends measures 7 bases. The cysteine opens and the phenylalanine closes a CDR3 of 15 amino acids. Only the CDR3 part of the read is kept: 45 bases, read in frame from the first base. According to the germline V gene, CDR1 reads SGHNT and CDR2 reads YENEEA. What this sample's time point label stands for: baseline, week 1 (first vaccination visit). The treatment or condition label here, explained by the study, means: pre-vaccination baseline after standard-of-care therapy. Newly diagnosed WHO grade 3 or 4 IDH1-mutant astrocytomas showing loss of nuclear ATRX were present in the donors. The samples were drawn from NOA16, a multicentre, single-arm, open-label phase I trial in Germany that tested a mutant IDH1 peptide vaccine in humans for the first time. Visit V03 blood draws served as the baseline sample for immunogenicity testing. Genomic DNA for TCRB sequencing was isolated from EDTA blood with the DNeasy Blood and Tissue Kit.

Receptor libraries were prepared by the immunoSEQ multiplex PCR assay. Rearranged TCR beta chain sequences were amplified with the hsTCRB Kit following the manufacturer's protocol. TCRB libraries were sequenced on an Illumina MiSeq. The original methods were these. Demultiplexing, trimming and gene mapping were performed with the kit vendor's proprietary platform. TCRdb retrieved this table from immuneACCESS and kept in-frame rearrangements only. Not all clones are present; in checked studies, unresolved V genes account for under half, and no reason is known for the remainder. D and trimming were read from the DNA, whereas the V and J calls and clone size are those reported in that table. This sample is represented by tens of thousands of clones; around 85% of them were singletons. The top ten clonotypes cover 2.5% to 3.5% of the sample. Worth noting for this clone: Its antigen is currently not known. No qualities accompany the bases; no much larger clone lies one base away.

The clonotype originates from a young man with glioma. The sequenced sample was PBMCs, obtained from a glioma patient treated with radiotherapy, temozolomide or both. The sequence is built from TRBV11-3 and TRBJ2-1; a tentative D match to TRBD1 spans 6 bases. The nucleotide sequence reads TGTGCCAGCAGCTTAGGCAGGGGCTCCTACAATGAGCAGTTCTTC. Translation gives CASSLGRGSYNEQFF.